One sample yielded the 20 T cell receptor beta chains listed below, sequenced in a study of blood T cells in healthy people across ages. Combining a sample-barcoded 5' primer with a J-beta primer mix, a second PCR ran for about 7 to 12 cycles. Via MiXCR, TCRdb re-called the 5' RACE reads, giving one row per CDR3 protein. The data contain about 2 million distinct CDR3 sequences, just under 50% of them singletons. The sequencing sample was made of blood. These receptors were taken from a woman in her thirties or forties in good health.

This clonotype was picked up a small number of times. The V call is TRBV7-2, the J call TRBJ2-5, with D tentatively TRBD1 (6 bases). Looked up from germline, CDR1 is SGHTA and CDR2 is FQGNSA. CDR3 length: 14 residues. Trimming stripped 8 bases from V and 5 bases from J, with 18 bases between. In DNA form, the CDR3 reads TGTGCCAGCTCCAGAGCAGGGGTCGGGGAGACCCAGTACTTC. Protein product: CASSRAGVGETQYF.

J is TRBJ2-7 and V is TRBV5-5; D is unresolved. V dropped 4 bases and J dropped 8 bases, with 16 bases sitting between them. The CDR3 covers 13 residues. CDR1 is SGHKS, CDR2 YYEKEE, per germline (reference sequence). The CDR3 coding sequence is TGTGCCAGCAGCCGATGGGAACAACGGCAGCAGTACTTC. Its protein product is CASSRWEQRQQYF.

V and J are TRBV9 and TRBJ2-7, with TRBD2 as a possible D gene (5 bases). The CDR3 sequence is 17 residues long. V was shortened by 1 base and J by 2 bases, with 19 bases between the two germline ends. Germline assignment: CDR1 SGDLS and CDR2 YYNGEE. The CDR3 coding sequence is TGTGCCAGCAGCGTATTTCCTACTTGGACTGAGGCCTACGAGCAGTACTTC. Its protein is CASSVFPTWTEAYEQYF. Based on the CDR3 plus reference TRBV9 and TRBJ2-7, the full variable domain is DSGVTQTPKHLITATGQRVTLRCSPRSGDLSVYWYQQSLDQGLQFLIQYYNGEERAKGNILERFSAQQFPDLHSELNLSSLELGDSALYFCASSVFPTWTEAYEQYFGPGTRLTVT.

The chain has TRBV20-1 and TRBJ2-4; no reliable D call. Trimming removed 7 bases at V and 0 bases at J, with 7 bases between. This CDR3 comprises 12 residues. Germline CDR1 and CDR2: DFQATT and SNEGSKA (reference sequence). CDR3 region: CSEEEAKNIQYF. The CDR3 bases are TGCAGTGAGGAAGAAGCCAAAAACATTCAGTACTTC.

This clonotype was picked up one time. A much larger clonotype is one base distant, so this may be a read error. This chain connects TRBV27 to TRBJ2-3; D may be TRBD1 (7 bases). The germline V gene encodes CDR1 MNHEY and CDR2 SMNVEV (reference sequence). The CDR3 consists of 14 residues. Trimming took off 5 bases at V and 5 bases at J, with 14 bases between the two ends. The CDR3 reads CASSPQGREDTQYF. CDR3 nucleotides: TGTGCCAGCAGTCCACAGGGGCGGGAAGATACGCAGTATTTT.

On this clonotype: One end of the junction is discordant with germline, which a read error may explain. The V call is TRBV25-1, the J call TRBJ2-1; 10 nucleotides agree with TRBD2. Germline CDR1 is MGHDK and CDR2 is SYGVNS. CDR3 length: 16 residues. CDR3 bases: TGTACCAGCAGTAAGCGGGGGGGTAGTTCCTACAATGAGCAGTTCTTC. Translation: CTSSKRGGSSYNEQFF.

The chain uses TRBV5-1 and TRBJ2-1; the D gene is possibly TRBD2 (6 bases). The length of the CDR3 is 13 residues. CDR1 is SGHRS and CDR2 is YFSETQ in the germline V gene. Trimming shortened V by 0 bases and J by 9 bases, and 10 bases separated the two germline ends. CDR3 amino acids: CASSLVYGSEQFF. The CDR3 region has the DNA TGCGCCAGCAGCTTGGTATACGGGAGTGAGCAGTTCTTC.

CDR3 region: CASSESLLASYEQYF. CDR3 DNA sequence: TGTGCCAGCAGTGAATCATTACTAGCATCCTACGAGCAGTACTTC. The genes are TRBV28 and TRBJ2-7, with D possibly being TRBD2 (6 bases). This CDR3 has 15 amino acids. Trimming removed 5 bases at V and 1 base at J, with 15 bases between. Germline-derived CDR1 and CDR2 are MDHEN and SYDVKM.

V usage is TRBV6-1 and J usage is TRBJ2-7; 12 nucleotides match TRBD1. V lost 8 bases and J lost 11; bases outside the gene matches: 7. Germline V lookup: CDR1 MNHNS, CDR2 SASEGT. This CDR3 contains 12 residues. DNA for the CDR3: TGTGCCAGCCTCCGGGACAGGGGGCCGGAGTACTTC. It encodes CASLRDRGPEYF.

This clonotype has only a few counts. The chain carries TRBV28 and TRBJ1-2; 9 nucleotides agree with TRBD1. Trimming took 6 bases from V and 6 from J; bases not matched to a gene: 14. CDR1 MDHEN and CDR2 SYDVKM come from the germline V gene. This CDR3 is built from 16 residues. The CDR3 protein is CASSPGGTGRIDGYTF. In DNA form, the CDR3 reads TGTGCCAGCAGCCCCGGGGGGACAGGGAGGATCGATGGCTACACCTTC.

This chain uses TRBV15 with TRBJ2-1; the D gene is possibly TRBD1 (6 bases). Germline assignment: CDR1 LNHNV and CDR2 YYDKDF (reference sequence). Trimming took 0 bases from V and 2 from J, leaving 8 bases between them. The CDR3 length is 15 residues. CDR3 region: CATSRDRGPYNEQFF. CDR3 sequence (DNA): TGTGCCACCAGCAGAGACAGGGGACCCTACAATGAGCAGTTCTTC.

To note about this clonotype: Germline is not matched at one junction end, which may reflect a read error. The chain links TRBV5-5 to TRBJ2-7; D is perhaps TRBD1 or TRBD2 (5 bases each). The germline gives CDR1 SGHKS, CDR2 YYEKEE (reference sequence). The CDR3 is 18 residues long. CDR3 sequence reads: CAGSLGISGPSPFYEQYF. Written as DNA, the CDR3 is TGTGCCGGCAGCTTGGGAATCTCGGGGCCATCCCCTTTCTACGAGCAGTACTTC.

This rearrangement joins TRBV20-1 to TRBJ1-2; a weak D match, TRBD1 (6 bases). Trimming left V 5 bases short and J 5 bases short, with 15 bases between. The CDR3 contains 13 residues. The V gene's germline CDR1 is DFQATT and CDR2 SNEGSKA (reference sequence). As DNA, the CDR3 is TGCAGTGCTCCACGGGGGACATATTATGGCTACACCTTC. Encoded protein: CSAPRGTYYGYTF.

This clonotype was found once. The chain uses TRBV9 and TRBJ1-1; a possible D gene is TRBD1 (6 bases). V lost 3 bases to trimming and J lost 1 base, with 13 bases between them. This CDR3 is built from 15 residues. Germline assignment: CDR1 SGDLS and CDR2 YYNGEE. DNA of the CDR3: TGTGCCAGCAGCGCCCACTCACAGGGGAACACTGAAGCTTTCTTT. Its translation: CASSAHSQGNTEAFF.

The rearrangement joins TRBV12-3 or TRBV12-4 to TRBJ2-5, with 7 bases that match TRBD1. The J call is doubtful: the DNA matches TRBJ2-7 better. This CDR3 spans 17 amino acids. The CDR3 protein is CASSLYPTTGPRVEQYF. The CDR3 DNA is TGTGCCAGCAGTTTATACCCGACGACAGGGCCTAGGGTCGAGCAGTACTTC.

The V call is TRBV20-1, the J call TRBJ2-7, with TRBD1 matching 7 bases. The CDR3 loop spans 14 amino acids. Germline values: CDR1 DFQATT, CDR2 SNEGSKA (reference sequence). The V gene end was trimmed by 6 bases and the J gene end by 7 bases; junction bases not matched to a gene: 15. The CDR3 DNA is TGCAGTGCCATTCGGGACAGATCTTTCCGAGAGCAGTACTTC. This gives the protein CSAIRDRSFREQYF.

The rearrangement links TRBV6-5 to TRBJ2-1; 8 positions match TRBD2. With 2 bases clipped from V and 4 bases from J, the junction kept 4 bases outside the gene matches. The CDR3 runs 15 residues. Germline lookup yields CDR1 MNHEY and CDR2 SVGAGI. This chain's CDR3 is CASSYGAGDYNEQFF. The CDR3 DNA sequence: TGTGCCAGCAGTTACGGAGCGGGGGATTACAATGAGCAGTTCTTC.

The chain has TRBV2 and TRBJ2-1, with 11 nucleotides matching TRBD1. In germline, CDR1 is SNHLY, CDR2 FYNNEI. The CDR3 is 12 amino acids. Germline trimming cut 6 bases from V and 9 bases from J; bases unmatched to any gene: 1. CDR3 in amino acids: CASRGTGGEQFF. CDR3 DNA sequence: TGTGCCAGCAGGGGGACAGGGGGTGAGCAGTTCTTC.

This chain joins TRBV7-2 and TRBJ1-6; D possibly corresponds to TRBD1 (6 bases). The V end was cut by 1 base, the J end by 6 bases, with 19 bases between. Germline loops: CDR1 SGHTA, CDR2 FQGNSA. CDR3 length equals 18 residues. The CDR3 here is CASSLGLGGRQGNSPLHF. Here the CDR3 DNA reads TGTGCCAGCAGCTTAGGATTGGGGGGGCGGCAAGGTAATTCACCCCTCCACTTT. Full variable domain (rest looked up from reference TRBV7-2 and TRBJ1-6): GAGVSQSPSNKVTEKGKDVELRCDPISGHTALYWYRQSLGQGLEFLIYFQGNSAPDKSGLPSDRFSAERTGGSVSTLTIQRTQQEDSAVYLCASSLGLGGRQGNSPLHFGNGTRLTVT.

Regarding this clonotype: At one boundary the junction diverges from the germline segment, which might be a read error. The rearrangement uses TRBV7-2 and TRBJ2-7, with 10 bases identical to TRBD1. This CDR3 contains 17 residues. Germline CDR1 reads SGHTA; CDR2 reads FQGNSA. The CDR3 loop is CAGSLFAGTGAYNEQYF. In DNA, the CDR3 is TGTGCCGGCAGCTTGTTTGCCGGGACAGGGGCCTACAATGAGCAGTACTTC.